The clone carrying this TCR beta chain was counted only a few times. Its antigen remains unidentified. As to time point: pretreatment peripheral blood. The data are from a study of PD-L1 blockade in urothelial cancer. Germline CDR1 reads MGHDK; CDR2 reads SYGVNS. This CDR3 is 16 amino acids long. V trimming: 3 bases; J trimming: 1 base; junction bases outside the gene matches: 5. Study outcomes and limitations: Patients with below-median pretreatment blood clonality survived longer.

Some clones are missing from TCRdb's copy, which holds only in-frame ones; the method was immunoSEQ multiplex PCR. The profile covers some 45,000 clones, with more than 70% appearing a single time and roughly 25% taken by the ten largest. Material: PBMCs, obtained around atezolizumab (anti-PD-L1) treatment. The chain employs TRBV25-1 and TRBJ2-1, with 8 bases fitting TRBD2. The sequence came from a donor over 35 with urothelial cancer. The CDR3 region has the DNA TGTGCCAGCAGTGAGGTGCGGGGGGAATCCTACAATGAGCAGTTCTTC. It is translated as CASSEVRGESYNEQFF.